A selection of T cell receptor beta chains follows, all from one sample in a study of T-cell reconstitution after alpha-beta-depleted transplantation in children. TCRdb reprocessed the PCR reads via MiXCR and lists one record per CDR3 protein. The sample consists of a few hundred thousand distinct CDR3 sequences, roughly 7.8% of them appearing once. The sample here was peripheral blood, taken 360 days after TCRalphabeta/CD19-depleted stem cell transplant. These receptor sequences come from a female patient aged 2-15 years who had a stem cell transplant for Fanconi anemia, so the T cells may come from the graft donor. Both conserved end residues are part of each CDR3. The D gene is left open where the match is weak. Only part of the rows carry a size: once, few, many, or a class if the clone is expanded.

j_call clone_size v_call d_call cdr3_aa cdr3_nt
TRBJ2-1 many TRBV29-1 . CSVSTGYNEQFF TGCAGCGTCTCGACGGGCTACAATGAGCAGTTCTTC
TRBJ2-5 many TRBV12-3/TRBV12-4 . CASSFVGARETQYF TGTGCCAGCAGTTTCGTGGGGGCTCGGGAGACCCAGTACTTC
TRBJ2-2 many TRBV28 TRBD1 CASSLTGLVNTGELFF TGTGCCAGCAGTCTGACAGGGCTTGTGAACACCGGGGAGCTGTTTTTT
TRBJ2-3 many TRBV9 . CASSVFWATRTDTQYF TGTGCCAGCAGCGTATTCTGGGCCACTCGCACAGATACGCAGTATTTT
TRBJ2-3 many TRBV7-3 TRBD2 CASDGGRGTDTQYF TGTGCCAGCGATGGCGGGAGAGGTACAGATACGCAGTATTTT
TRBJ2-5 few TRBV6-2/TRBV6-3 . CASSLGPAGTQYF TGTGCCAGCAGTCTGGGCCCGGCGGGGACCCAGTACTTC
TRBJ2-7 . TRBV11-2 . CASSLRYPYEQYF TGTGCCAGCAGCTTAAGATACCCCTACGAGCAGTACTTC
TRBJ1-1 few TRBV7-9 TRBD1 CASSLYAGTGLNTEAFF TGTGCCAGCAGCCTTTATGCGGGGACAGGGTTGAACACTGAAGCTTTCTTT
TRBJ2-3 many TRBV7-9 . CASSPPDPGQTDTQYF TGTGCCAGCAGTCCCCCAGACCCGGGGCAGACAGATACGCAGTATTTT
TRBJ1-5 few TRBV2 . CASSLDRSRLYQPQHF TGTGCCAGCAGTCTGGACAGAAGTCGGCTCTATCAGCCCCAGCATTTT
TRBJ2-1 many TRBV20-1 . CSAIHLGGDEQFF TGCAGTGCTATCCATCTCGGAGGGGATGAGCAGTTCTTC
TRBJ2-3 . TRBV11-2 TRBD2 CASSFWRGGPDTQYF TGTGCCAGCAGCTTTTGGCGGGGGGGCCCGGATACGCAGTATTTT
TRBJ2-7 many TRBV20-1 TRBD2 CSAQSGSGYEQYF TGCAGTGCTCAGAGCGGGAGTGGGTACGAGCAGTACTTC
TRBJ2-2 many TRBV11-2 TRBD1 CASSLGQPTNTGELFF TGTGCCAGCAGCTTGGGACAGCCCACGAACACCGGGGAGCTGTTTTTT
TRBJ2-5 many TRBV3-1 . CASSQGAGAQTQYF TGTGCCAGCAGCCAAGGAGCGGGCGCCCAGACCCAGTACTTC
TRBJ1-2 many TRBV6-5 . CASSYGDGSNYGYTF TGTGCCAGCAGTTATGGGGACGGATCTAACTATGGCTACACCTTC
TRBJ2-3 once TRBV2 . CASKAGTGTDTQYF TGTGCCAGCAAGGCGGGGACGGGCACAGATACGCAGTATTTT
TRBJ2-1 many TRBV5-8 . CASSLAYEQFF TGTGCCAGCAGCTTGGCGTATGAGCAGTTCTTC
TRBJ1-5 few TRBV12-3/TRBV12-4 TRBD1 CASSRTGGDQPQHF TGTGCCAGCAGCCGGACAGGGGGCGACCAGCCCCAGCATTTT
TRBJ2-1 few TRBV20-1 . CSATRFEGVNEQFF TGCAGTGCCACTCGTTTCGAGGGGGTCAATGAGCAGTTCTTC
TRBJ2-1 many TRBV7-8 TRBD2 CASWGRGRVNEQFF TGTGCCAGCTGGGGGAGGGGTCGCGTCAATGAGCAGTTCTTC
TRBJ2-3 many TRBV4-2 . CASSQVRGLALPTDTQYF TGTGCCAGCAGCCAAGTCCGGGGGCTAGCCCTACCCACAGATACGCAGTATTTT
TRBJ1-5 . TRBV4-2 TRBD1 CASSQGDREDQPQHF TGTGCCAGCAGCCAGGGGGACAGGGAAGATCAGCCCCAGCATTTT
TRBJ2-3 few TRBV4-2 . CASSQARLDTQYF TGTGCCAGCAGCCAGGCAAGACTGGATACGCAGTATTTT
TRBJ1-4 few TRBV5-1 TRBD1 CASSEMGQGNEKLFF TGCGCCAGCAGCGAAATGGGACAGGGGAATGAAAAACTGTTTTTT
TRBJ2-1 many TRBV9 . CASSVDWVGGLSPYNEQFF TGTGCCAGCAGCGTAGATTGGGTGGGGGGATTATCCCCCTACAATGAGCAGTTCTTC
TRBJ2-7 once TRBV5-4 TRBD1 CASTHHQGVYEQYF TGTGCCAGCACCCACCATCAGGGGGTCTACGAGCAGTACTTC
TRBJ1-5 many TRBV6-1 TRBD1 CASKETGVSNQPQHF TGTGCCAGCAAAGAGACAGGGGTAAGCAATCAGCCCCAGCATTTT
TRBJ1-2 . TRBV28 . CASSLGPHFNYGYTF TGTGCCAGCAGTCTCGGGCCCCACTTTAACTATGGCTACACCTTC
TRBJ1-6 many TRBV10-3 . CAISATLSNSPLHF TGTGCCATCAGTGCTACCCTCTCTAATTCACCCCTCCACTTT
TRBJ2-3 . TRBV20-1 TRBD2 CSASSSGGYTDTQYF TGCAGTGCTAGCTCTAGCGGGGGATACACAGATACGCAGTATTTT
TRBJ1-1 . TRBV4-2 . CASSQEPGVTEAFF TGTGCCAGCAGCCAAGAACCGGGGGTTACTGAAGCTTTCTTT
TRBJ1-1 . TRBV10-3 . CAISESSEAFF TGTGCCATCAGTGAGTCCTCTGAAGCTTTCTTT
TRBJ1-5 . TRBV19 TRBD1 CATPGTGPQPQHF TGTGCCACTCCCGGGACAGGGCCCCAGCCCCAGCATTTT
TRBJ2-7 many TRBV7-2 . CASSSIVLYEQYF TGTGCCAGCAGCTCAATAGTACTCTACGAGCAGTACTTC
TRBJ1-1 . TRBV18 . CASSPVRSNTEAFF TGTGCCAGCTCACCAGTCAGGTCGAACACTGAAGCTTTCTTT
TRBJ1-2 . TRBV27 TRBD1 CASRRQGNYGYTF TGTGCCAGCAGGAGACAGGGTAACTATGGCTACACCTTC
TRBJ2-3 . TRBV18 TRBD2 CASSPRRGGEADTQYF TGTGCCAGCTCACCACGGCGCGGGGGGGAAGCAGATACGCAGTATTTT
TRBJ2-2 many TRBV4-3 . CASSQDLYGTGELFF TGCGCCAGCAGCCAAGATCTTTACGGGACTGGGGAGCTGTTTTTT